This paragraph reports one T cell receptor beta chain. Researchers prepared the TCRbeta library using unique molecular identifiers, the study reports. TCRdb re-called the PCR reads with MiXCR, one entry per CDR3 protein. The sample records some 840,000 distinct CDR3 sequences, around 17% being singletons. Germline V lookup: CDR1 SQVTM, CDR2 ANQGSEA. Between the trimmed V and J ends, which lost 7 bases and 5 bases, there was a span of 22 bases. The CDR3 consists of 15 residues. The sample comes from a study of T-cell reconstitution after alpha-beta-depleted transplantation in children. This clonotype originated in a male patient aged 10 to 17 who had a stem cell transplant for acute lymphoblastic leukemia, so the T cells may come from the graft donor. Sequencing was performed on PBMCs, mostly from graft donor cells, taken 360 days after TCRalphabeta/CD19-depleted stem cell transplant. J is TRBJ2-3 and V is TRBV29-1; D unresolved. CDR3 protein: CSASTGFEGIDTQYF. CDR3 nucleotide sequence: TGCAGCGCTTCGACCGGGTTTGAAGGCATAGATACGCAGTATTTT.